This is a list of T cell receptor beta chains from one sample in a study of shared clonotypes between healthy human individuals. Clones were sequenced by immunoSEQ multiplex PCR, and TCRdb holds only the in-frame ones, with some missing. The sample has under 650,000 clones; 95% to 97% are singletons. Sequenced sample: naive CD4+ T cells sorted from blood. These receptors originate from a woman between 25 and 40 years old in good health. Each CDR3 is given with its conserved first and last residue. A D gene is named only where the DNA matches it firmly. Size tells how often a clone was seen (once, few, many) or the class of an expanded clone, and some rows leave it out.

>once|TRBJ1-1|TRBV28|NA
CASSLLGTEAFF
TGTGCCAGCAGTTTATTGGGCACTGAAGCTTTCTTT
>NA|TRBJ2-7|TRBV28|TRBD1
CASSLLSTGGRVEQYF
TGTGCCAGCAGTCTCCTCTCGACAGGGGGACGAGTCGAGCAGTACTTC
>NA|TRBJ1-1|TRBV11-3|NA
CASSLDSAPLNTEAFF
TGTGCCAGCAGCTTAGATTCGGCGCCTCTGAACACTGAAGCTTTCTTT
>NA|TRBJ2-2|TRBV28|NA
CASQYGQFTGELFF
TGTGCCAGCCAATATGGACAGTTCACCGGGGAGCTGTTTTTT
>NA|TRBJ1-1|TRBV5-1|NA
CASSLASAPYTEAFF
TGCGCCAGCAGCTTGGCCTCAGCTCCTTACACTGAAGCTTTCTTT
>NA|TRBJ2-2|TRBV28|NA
CASSWQNTGELFF
TGTGCCAGCTCCTGGCAGAACACCGGGGAGCTGTTTTTT
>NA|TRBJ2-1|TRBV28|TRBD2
CASSLGTISYNEQFF
TGTGCCAGCAGTTTGGGGACTATCTCCTACAATGAGCAGTTCTTC
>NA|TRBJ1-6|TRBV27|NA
CASRVYNSPLHF
TGTGCCAGCAGAGTTTATAATTCACCCCTCCACTTT
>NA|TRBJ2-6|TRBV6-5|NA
CASSYAGANVLTF
TGTGCCAGCAGTTACGCTGGGGCCAACGTCCTGACTTTC
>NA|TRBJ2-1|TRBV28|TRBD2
CASSGLAGGDSYNEQFF
TGTGCCAGCAGTGGACTAGCGGGAGGGGATTCCTACAATGAGCAGTTCTTC
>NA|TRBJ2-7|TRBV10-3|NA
CAISDPGETYEQYF
TGTGCCATCAGTGATCCGGGGGAGACCTACGAGCAGTACTTC
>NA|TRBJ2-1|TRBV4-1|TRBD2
CASSPLAGVSYNEQFF
TGCGCCAGCAGCCCTTTAGCGGGAGTTTCCTACAATGAGCAGTTCTTC
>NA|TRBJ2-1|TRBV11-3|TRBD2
CASSSGLAGDEQFF
TGTGCCAGCAGCTCGGGACTAGCCGGCGATGAGCAGTTCTTC
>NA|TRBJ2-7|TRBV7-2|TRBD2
CASSLAGGASYEQYF
TGTGCCAGCAGCTTAGCCGGGGGGGCTTCCTACGAGCAGTACTTC
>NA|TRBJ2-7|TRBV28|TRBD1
CASSFSYRGFSYEQYF
TGTGCCAGCAGTTTTAGTTACAGGGGTTTTTCCTACGAGCAGTACTTC
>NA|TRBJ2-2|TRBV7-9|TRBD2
CASSSLPPGGYPGELFF
TGTGCCAGCAGCTCCCTCCCCCCGGGAGGGTATCCCGGGGAGCTGTTTTTT
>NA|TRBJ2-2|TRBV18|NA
CASSPSSATGELFF
TGTGCCAGCTCACCCTCATCGGCCACCGGGGAGCTGTTTTTT
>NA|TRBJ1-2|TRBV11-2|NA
CASSLDRVGYTF
TGTGCCAGCAGCTTAGATCGGGTTGGCTACACCTTC
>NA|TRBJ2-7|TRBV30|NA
CAWSVSYEQYF
TGTGCCTGGAGTGTATCGTACGAGCAGTACTTC
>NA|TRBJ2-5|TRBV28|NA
CASSIRWEQYF
TGTGCCAGCAGTATCCGGTGGGAGCAGTACTTC
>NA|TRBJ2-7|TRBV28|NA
CASSLEGYEQYF
TGTGCCAGCAGTTTAGAGGGATACGAGCAGTACTTC
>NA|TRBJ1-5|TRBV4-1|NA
CASSQADGGAAQPQHF
TGCGCCAGCAGCCAAGCGGACGGGGGCGCGGCTCAGCCCCAGCATTTT
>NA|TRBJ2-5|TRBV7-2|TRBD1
CASSPRVGGGETQYF
TGTGCCAGCAGCCCACGGGTAGGGGGCGGGGAGACCCAGTACTTC
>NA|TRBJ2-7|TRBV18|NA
CASSPNPYEQYF
TGTGCCAGCTCACCCAACCCCTACGAGCAGTACTTC
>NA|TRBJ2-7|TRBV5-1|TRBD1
CASSPGGASYEQYF
TGCGCCAGCAGCCCAGGGGGCGCGTCCTACGAGCAGTACTTC